This is a list of T cell receptor beta chains from one sample in a study of blood T cell repertoires in COVID-19. This table comes from immunoSEQ multiplex PCR, and its TCRdb copy is limited to in-frame clones, with some not included. The table has approximately 490,000 clones, approximately 90% seen once; the top ten hold under 9.5%. Material: PBMCs or T cells enriched from blood (not recorded which). These TCRs come from a woman aged 55-69 years who had recovered from COVID-19. Both conserved end residues are part of each CDR3. Each record gives: J gene, V gene, CDR3 protein.

TRBJ2-5 TRBV11-2 CASSSLAGWETQYF
TRBJ2-3 TRBV18 CASKQGLTDTQYF
TRBJ2-5 TRBV6-6 CASVIAGTGGFKPQYF
TRBJ1-4 TRBV7-9 CASSLAPTGREKLFF
TRBJ1-1 TRBV6-5 CASSYSGGRSTEAFF
TRBJ2-1 TRBV7-9 CASSPGAGGRYNEQFF
TRBJ2-7 TRBV4-1 CASSQSLAGGTYEQYF
TRBJ2-3 TRBV5-1 CASSSDGTSTDTQYF
TRBJ1-2 TRBV5-1 CASSLPTQAGYTF
TRBJ1-6 TRBV5-1 CASSLDGTLRNSPLHF
TRBJ1-1 TRBV18 CASSPQGAMSTEAFF
TRBJ2-4 TRBV5-6 CASSLSLGGNIQYF
TRBJ1-6 TRBV5-1 CASSLVGAANSPLHF
TRBJ2-1 TRBV12-3/TRBV12-4 CASSFSWHQFF
TRBJ2-5 TRBV3-1/TRBV3-2 CASSQEKLKRAQYF
TRBJ1-2 TRBV5-1 CASRSPGQGFYGYTF
TRBJ2-5 TRBV30 CACRGQETQYF
TRBJ1-6 TRBV30 CAWSVFNSSPLHF
TRBJ1-5 TRBV5-8 CASSFRDTSRGAQHF
TRBJ1-2 TRBV6-5 CASTPGTNYGYTF
TRBJ2-2 TRBV30 CAWSPGQGLTGELFF
TRBJ2-1 TRBV25-1 CASSELMREHNEQFF
TRBJ1-1 TRBV27 CASSLSGQGMNTEAFF
TRBJ1-5 TRBV6-8 CASTSHGGGNQPQHF
TRBJ2-2 TRBV11-2 CASRPTSSGLAGTGELFF
TRBJ2-7 TRBV6-5 CASWGLNSYEQYF
TRBJ2-2 TRBV6-1 CASSEMRESGELFF
TRBJ1-6 TRBV5-6 CASSRQFNSPLHF
TRBJ1-1 TRBV7-7 CASSRGMGKGVSDMNTEAFF
TRBJ1-1 TRBV19 CASRWDRESTEAFF
TRBJ1-1 TRBV2 CASSQTVNTEAFF
TRBJ2-7 TRBV2 CASSGMQASYEQYF
TRBJ1-2 TRBV9 CASSPGGYYGYTF
TRBJ2-1 TRBV2 CASSVFYEQFF
TRBJ1-4 TRBV1 CTSTPSPGTPNEKLFF
TRBJ2-2 TRBV4-1 CASSQLPGQGESGELFF
TRBJ1-2 TRBV20-1 CSAPGDGYTF
TRBJ1-6 TRBV4-1 CASSQGISESNSPLHF
TRBJ2-7 TRBV11-2 CASSARYQVDEQYF
TRBJ1-2 TRBV19 CASSIPSQWYGYTF
TRBJ1-3 TRBV7-2 CASSPGGVHSGNTIYF